This T cell receptor (beta chain) came from a study of CD8+ T cells in alopecia areata. Study as a whole: Treatment comprised oral tofacitinib, 5 to 10 mg twice daily, in treated patients. Overall study results and limits: Tofacitinib yielded significantly lower scalp clonality and fewer expanded CD8+ clones among the top 100.

Once RNA had been extracted, it was reverse transcribed into cDNA to act as the sequencing template. Measured with immunoSEQ multiplex PCR; TCRdb has only the in-frame clones, and not every one. The repertoire has under 200,000 clones, just over 65% of them found once; the top ten carry approximately 0.91%. Regarding treatment: oral pan-JAK inhibitor, 5-10 mg twice daily. The study team obtained lesional scalp punch biopsies and peripheral blood from alopecia areata patients. The ends lost 4 bases at V and 7 bases at J; junction bases unmatched: 8. Germline-derived CDR1 and CDR2 are SGHRS and YFSETQ. This CDR3 is built from 15 residues. A remark on this clone: Its specificity is unknown.

This TCR came from a human donor with alopecia areata. This sample comprised CD4+ T cells sorted from blood, obtained at week 4, from a patient treated with tofacitinib. The chain is built from TRBV5-1 and TRBJ1-6; 7 nucleotides align to TRBD1. The CDR3 DNA is TGCGCCAGCAGCCTAGACAGGGTTTGGAATTCACCCCTCCACTTT. Its protein product is CASSLDRVWNSPLHF.